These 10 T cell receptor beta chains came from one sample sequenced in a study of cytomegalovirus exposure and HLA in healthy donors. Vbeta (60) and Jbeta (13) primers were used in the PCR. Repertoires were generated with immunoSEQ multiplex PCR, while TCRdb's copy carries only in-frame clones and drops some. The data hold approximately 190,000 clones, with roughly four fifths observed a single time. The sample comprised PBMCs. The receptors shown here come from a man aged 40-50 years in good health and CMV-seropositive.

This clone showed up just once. CDR3 amino acids: CASTPTGGEDTQYF. CDR3 in DNA: TGTGCCAGCACCCCGACAGGGGGCGAAGATACGCAGTATTTT. The genes are TRBV2 and TRBJ2-3; 10 nucleotides agree with TRBD1. Germline assignment: CDR1 SNHLY and CDR2 FYNNEI. V lost 7 bases, J lost 5 bases, and 6 bases stayed unmatched. CDR3 size: 14 residues.

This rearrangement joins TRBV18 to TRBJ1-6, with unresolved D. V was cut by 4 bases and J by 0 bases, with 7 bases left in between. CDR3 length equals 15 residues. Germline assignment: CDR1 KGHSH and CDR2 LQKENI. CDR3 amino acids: CASSRESSYNSPLHF. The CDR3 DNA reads TGTGCCAGCTCACGGGAGAGCTCCTATAATTCACCCCTCCACTTT.

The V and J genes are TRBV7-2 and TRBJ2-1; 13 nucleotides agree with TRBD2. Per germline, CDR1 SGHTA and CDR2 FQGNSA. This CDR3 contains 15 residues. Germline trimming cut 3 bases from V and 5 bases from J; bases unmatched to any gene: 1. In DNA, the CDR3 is TGTGCCAGCAGCTTGGGACTAGCGGGACACAATGAGCAGTTCTTC. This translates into CASSLGLAGHNEQFF.

This chain's CDR3 is CASSLGGLAGGNQYF. CDR3 in DNA: TGTGCCAGCAGCTTAGGCGGACTAGCGGGGGGAAACCAGTACTTC. The genes are TRBV7-2 and TRBJ2-5; TRBD2 agrees at 14 bases. The CDR3 is 15 residues long. CDR1 SGHTA and CDR2 FQGNSA come from the germline V gene. Trimming cost V 1 base and J 10 bases; bases outside gene matches: 5.

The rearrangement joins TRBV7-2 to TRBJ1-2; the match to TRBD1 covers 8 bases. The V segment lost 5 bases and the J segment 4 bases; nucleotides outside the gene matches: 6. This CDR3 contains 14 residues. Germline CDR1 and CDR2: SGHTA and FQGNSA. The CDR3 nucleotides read TGTGCCAGCAGCCAGGACAGGGCAGGCTATGGCTACACCTTC. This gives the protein CASSQDRAGYGYTF.

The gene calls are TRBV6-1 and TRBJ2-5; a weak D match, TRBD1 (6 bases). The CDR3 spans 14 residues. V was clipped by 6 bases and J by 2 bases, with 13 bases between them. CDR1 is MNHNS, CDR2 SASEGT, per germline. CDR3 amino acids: CASRLQGRQETQYF. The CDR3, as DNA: TGTGCCAGCAGGCTACAGGGCAGGCAAGAGACCCAGTACTTC.

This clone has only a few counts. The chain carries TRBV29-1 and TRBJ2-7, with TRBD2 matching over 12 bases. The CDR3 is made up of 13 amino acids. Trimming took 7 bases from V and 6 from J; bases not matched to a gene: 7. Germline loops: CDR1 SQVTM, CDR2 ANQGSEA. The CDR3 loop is CSAELAGGGEQYF. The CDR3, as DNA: TGCAGCGCGGAACTAGCGGGGGGAGGCGAGCAGTACTTC.

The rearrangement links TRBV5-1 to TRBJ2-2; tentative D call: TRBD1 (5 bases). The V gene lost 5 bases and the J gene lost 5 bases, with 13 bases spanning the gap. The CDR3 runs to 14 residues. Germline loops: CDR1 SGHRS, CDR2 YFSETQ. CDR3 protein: CASREMGQTGELFF. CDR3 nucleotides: TGCGCCAGCAGGGAGATGGGGCAGACCGGGGAGCTGTTTTTT.

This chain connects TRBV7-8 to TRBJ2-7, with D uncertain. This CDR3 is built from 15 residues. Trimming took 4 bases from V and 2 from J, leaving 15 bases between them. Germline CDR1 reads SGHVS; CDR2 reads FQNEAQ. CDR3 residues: CASSSRGAPAYEQYF. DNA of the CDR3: TGTGCCAGCAGCTCAAGAGGTGCACCCGCCTACGAGCAGTACTTC. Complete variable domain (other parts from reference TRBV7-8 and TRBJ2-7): GAGVSQSPRYKVAKRGQDVALRCDPISGHVSLFWYQQALGQGPEFLTYFQNEAQLDKSGLPSDRFFAERPEGSVSTLKIQRTQQEDSAVYLCASSSRGAPAYEQYFGPGTRLTVT.

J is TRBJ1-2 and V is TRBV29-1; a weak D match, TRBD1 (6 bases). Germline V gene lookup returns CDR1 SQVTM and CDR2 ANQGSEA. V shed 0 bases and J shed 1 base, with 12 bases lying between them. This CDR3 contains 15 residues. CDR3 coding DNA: TGCAGCGTTGAAGATTCCACAGGGAATAACTATGGCTACACCTTC. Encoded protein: CSVEDSTGNNYGYTF.